The 32 T cell receptor beta chains given below trace back to one sample, sequenced in a study of blood T cell repertoires in COVID-19. Sequenced by immunoSEQ multiplex PCR; TCRdb stores in-frame clones only, minus some. The repertoire holds about 160,000 clones, with 60% to 85% as singletons. The sequencing input was peripheral blood. The receptors stem from a man between 60 and 75 years old with acute or convalescent COVID-19.

The chain joins TRBV2 to TRBJ2-3; D not resolved. Germline assignment: CDR1 SNHLY and CDR2 FYNNEI. V lost 7 bases and J 4 bases, leaving 9 bases between the germline ends. CDR3 length: 12 amino acids. CDR3 sequence (DNA): TGTGCCAGCACCCGCTTAGCAGATACGCAGTATTTT. It encodes CASTRLADTQYF.

This clone was seen once. The CDR3 DNA reads TGTGCCAGCAGTTCGAATGAAAAACTGTTTTTT. It encodes CASSSNEKLFF. This chain connects TRBV12-3 or TRBV12-4 to TRBJ1-4, with D uncertain. V lost 4 bases and J lost 5, with 2 bases in between. The CDR3 contains 11 residues.

J is TRBJ2-5 and V is TRBV5-5; 16 bases are shared with TRBD2. This CDR3 is built from 18 residues. Looked up from germline, CDR1 is SGHKS and CDR2 is YYEKEE (reference sequence). Germline trimming cut 3 bases from V and 4 bases from J; bases unmatched to any gene: 9. The CDR3 spells CASSYGTSGGAAGETQYF. CDR3 DNA sequence: TGTGCCAGCAGCTACGGGACTAGCGGGGGGGCCGCGGGAGAGACCCAGTACTTC. The full variable domain, in which reference TRBV5-5 and TRBJ2-5 provide the parts outside the CDR3, is DAGVTQSPTHLIKTRGQQVTLRCSPISGHKSVSWYQQVLGQGPQFIFQYYEKEERGRGNFPDRFSARQFPNYSSELNVNALLLGDSALYLCASSYGTSGGAAGETQYFGPGTRLLVL.

The chain has TRBV4-2 and TRBJ2-7; 7 bases line up with TRBD1. The CDR3 contains 14 residues. CDR1 LGHNA and CDR2 YNFKEQ come from the germline V gene. The J segment lost 1 base and the V segment lost 4 bases, leaving 4 bases of the junction unmatched. The CDR3: CASSLGTESYEQYF. In nucleotides, the CDR3 is TGTGCCAGCAGCCTAGGGACAGAATCCTACGAGCAGTACTTC.

In its sample, this clone was seen a few times. The V gene is TRBV27, the J gene TRBJ2-5; 8 bases agree with TRBD2. CDR3 size: 14 residues. Per the germline V gene, CDR1 is MNHEY and CDR2 is SMNVEV (reference sequence). With 3 bases clipped from V and 7 bases from J, the junction kept 7 bases outside the gene matches. In nucleotides, the CDR3 is TGTGCCAGCAGTTTCGGGACTAGTGGTGCGACCCAGTACTTC. This gives the protein CASSFGTSGATQYF.

The chain has TRBV30 and TRBJ2-3, with 10 bases aligning to TRBD2. V lost 6 bases and J lost 2; bases outside the gene matches: 5. The CDR3 totals 14 residues. Germline V gives CDR1 GTSNPN, CDR2 SVGIG (reference sequence). Here the CDR3 reads CACSLAGHTDTQYF. The CDR3 bases are TGTGCCTGCTCACTAGCGGGGCACACAGATACGCAGTATTTT.

The chain joins TRBV5-1 to TRBJ2-2; 10 nucleotides align to TRBD1. The CDR3 totals 16 residues. Germline CDR1 and CDR2: SGHRS and YFSETQ. With V trimmed by 0 bases and J by 7 bases, 6 bases remained unmatched. For the CDR3, the DNA is TGCGCCAGCAGCTTGGCCGGGACAGGGGTAATCGGGGAGCTGTTTTTT. The encoded protein is CASSLAGTGVIGELFF.

J is TRBJ1-1 and V is TRBV7-8, with 7 nucleotides matching TRBD1. Germline assignment: CDR1 SGHVS and CDR2 FQNEAQ. V dropped 2 bases and J dropped 6; count of bases not matched to a gene: 3. The CDR3 covers 13 residues. This chain's CDR3 is CASSLHRGAEAFF. CDR3 bases: TGTGCCAGCAGCTTACACAGGGGCGCTGAAGCTTTCTTT.

This rearrangement joins TRBV30 to TRBJ2-3; TRBD2 might be the D (6 bases). The CDR3 runs to 14 residues. V was clipped by 7 bases and J by 0 bases, with 14 bases between them. Germline loops: CDR1 GTSNPN, CDR2 SVGIG (reference sequence). CDR3 sequence reads: CAYSGVASTDTQYF. The DNA of the CDR3 is TGTGCCTACTCGGGGGTAGCAAGCACAGATACGCAGTATTTT.

The chain is built from TRBV6-5 and TRBJ1-2; D gene uncertain. The CDR3 covers 14 residues. The germline V and J ends were trimmed by 7 bases and 0 bases, with 12 bases remaining between them. Germline V gene sequence: CDR1 MNHEY, CDR2 SVGAGI. CDR3 sequence: CASTGLKANYGYTF. The CDR3 DNA follows: TGTGCCAGCACAGGACTGAAAGCTAACTATGGCTACACCTTC.

This chain links TRBV5-6 with TRBJ2-5, with a weak D call TRBD2 (6 bases). The germline gives CDR1 SGHDT, CDR2 YYEEEE. This CDR3 comprises 13 residues. The V end was cut by 6 bases, the J end by 2 bases, with 11 bases between. The CDR3 here is CASTPGVQETQYF. CDR3 nucleotide sequence: TGTGCCAGCACCCCGGGGGTTCAAGAGACCCAGTACTTC.

This clone has just a few counts. Other nucleotide sequences from this sample produce the same CDR3. The rearrangement links TRBV3-1 (or the pseudogene TRBV3-2) to TRBJ1-5; possibly TRBD1 for D (5 bases). The germline V and J ends were trimmed by 1 base and 7 bases, with 17 bases remaining between them. Germline-derived CDR1 and CDR2 are LGHDT and YNNKEL (reference sequence). The CDR3 has 16 amino acids. The CDR3 loop reads CASSQGGVGIKQPQHF. In nucleotides, the CDR3 is TGTGCCAGCAGCCAAGGGGGGGTAGGCATCAAGCAGCCCCAGCATTTT.

The V call is TRBV28, the J call TRBJ2-1; the match to TRBD1 covers 10 bases. The CDR3 runs 16 residues. Germline lookup yields CDR1 MDHEN and CDR2 SYDVKM. J was trimmed by 6 bases and V by 7 bases; bases with no gene match: 12. The CDR3 DNA reads as TGTGCCAGCACTGGGTATGGGGACAGGGGAGCCAATGAGCAGTTCTTC. Translation: CASTGYGDRGANEQFF.

V gene TRBV12-3 or TRBV12-4 combines with J gene TRBJ1-4, with a tentative D call TRBD1 (5 bases). This CDR3 is 13 amino acids long. V was cut by 2 bases and J by 6 bases, with 7 bases left in between. CDR3 coding DNA: TGTGCCAGCAGTTTATGGGGGGATGAAAAACTGTTTTTT. Amino acid sequence: CASSLWGDEKLFF.

The genes are TRBV7-3 and TRBJ1-5; D unclear. Per germline, CDR1 SGHTA and CDR2 FQGTGA. The CDR3 consists of 13 residues. Trimming took off 5 bases at V and 4 bases at J, with 9 bases between the two ends. CDR3 sequence (DNA): TGTGCCAGCAGCCCTGACGGGAATCAGCCCCAGCATTTT. Amino acids: CASSPDGNQPQHF.

This clone was counted only a few times. The chain uses TRBV25-1 and TRBJ2-2; possible D gene TRBD1, 6 bases. This CDR3 spans 18 amino acids. V was pared by 1 base and J by 5 bases, with 20 bases between. Germline assignment: CDR1 MGHDK and CDR2 SYGVNS. The CDR3 bases are TGTGCCAGCAGTGAATCCCTATCACAGGGTTCGGAGACCGGGGAGCTGTTTTTT. Its protein product is CASSESLSQGSETGELFF.

This rearrangement joins TRBV7-3 to TRBJ2-3; tentatively, D is TRBD2 (5 bases). The CDR3 contains 14 residues. CDR1 is SGHTA, CDR2 FQGTGA, per germline. V was shortened by 2 bases and J by 1 base, with 7 bases between the two germline ends. In DNA form, the CDR3 reads TGTGCCAGCAGCTTAGACGGGGGCACAGATACGCAGTATTTT. This translates into CASSLDGGTDTQYF.

The gene calls are TRBV7-8 and TRBJ1-5, with a weak D call TRBD1 (5 bases). The CDR3 is made up of 14 amino acids. The V end was cut by 4 bases, the J end by 0 bases, with 7 bases between. Germline V lookup: CDR1 SGHVS, CDR2 FQNEAQ. The CDR3 reads CASSWGDSNQPQHF. The CDR3 DNA reads TGTGCCAGCAGCTGGGGGGATAGCAATCAGCCCCAGCATTTT.

The rearrangement uses TRBV25-1 and TRBJ2-6, with D perhaps TRBD1 (5 bases). V was pared by 0 bases and J by 8 bases, with 8 bases between. Germline-derived CDR1 and CDR2 are MGHDK and SYGVNS. This CDR3 region has 14 residues. CDR3 sequence: CASSEYDRTNVLTF. The CDR3 bases are TGTGCCAGCAGTGAATACGACAGAACCAACGTCCTGACTTTC.

In nucleotides, the CDR3 is TGTGCCAGCAAGCTCGACTCCTACAATGAGCAGTTCTTC. This translates into CASKLDSYNEQFF. The chain joins TRBV5-4 to TRBJ2-1, with D unclear. The germline gives CDR1 SGHNT, CDR2 YYREEE (reference sequence). The CDR3 is made up of 13 amino acids. V lost 6 bases to trimming and J lost 0 bases, with 7 bases between them.

This clone was picked up a small number of times. The V and J genes are TRBV19 and TRBJ2-7; D gene ambiguous. Trimming removed 0 bases at V and 2 bases at J, with 8 bases between. CDR1 is LNHDA and CDR2 is SQIVND in the germline V gene (reference sequence). The length of the CDR3 is 14 residues. CDR3 nucleotide sequence: TGTGCCAGTAGTATAGATGTAACTACCTACGAGCAGTACTTC. The encoded protein is CASSIDVTTYEQYF. The variable domain in full, completed from reference TRBV19 and TRBJ2-7, reads DGGITQSPKYLFRKEGQNVTLSCEQNLNHDAMYWYRQDPGQGLRLIYYSQIVNDFQKGDIAEGYSVSREKKESFPLTVTSAQKNPTAFYLCASSIDVTTYEQYFGPGTRLTVT.

CDR3 loop: CASSFSGQGAHEQFF. In nucleotides, the CDR3 is TGTGCCAGCAGCTTTTCCGGACAGGGAGCCCATGAGCAGTTCTTC. The chain is built from TRBV13 and TRBJ2-1, with 8 bases that match TRBD1. The V segment lost 3 bases and the J segment 8 bases; nucleotides outside the gene matches: 9. This CDR3 has 15 amino acids. CDR1 and CDR2 (germline): PRHDT, FYEKMQ (reference sequence). Drawing the rest from reference TRBV13 and TRBJ2-1, the complete variable domain is AAGVIQSPRHLIKEKRETATLKCYPIPRHDTVYWYQQGPGQDPQFLISFYEKMQSDKGSIPDRFSAQQFSDYHSELNMSSLELGDSALYFCASSFSGQGAHEQFFGPGTRLTVL.

The chain is built from TRBV6-9 and TRBJ2-7; TRBD1 agrees at 8 bases. The V gene's germline CDR1 is MNHGY and CDR2 SVAAGI. The CDR3 is 14 amino acids. With V trimmed by 0 bases and J by 5 bases, 3 bases remained unmatched. CDR3 region: CASSYSIQGDEQYF. DNA of the CDR3: TGTGCCAGCAGTTATTCGATACAGGGGGACGAGCAGTACTTC.

V and J are TRBV15 and TRBJ1-4; D gene unclear. The CDR3 runs 17 residues. Trimming left V 0 bases short and J 8 bases short, with 19 bases between. Germline V gives CDR1 LNHNV, CDR2 YYDKDF (reference sequence). Written as DNA, the CDR3 is TGTGCCACCAGCAGAGATTCCTGGGGAGTTCTAGGAGAAAAACTGTTTTTT. This gives the protein CATSRDSWGVLGEKLFF.

The chain carries TRBV5-1 and TRBJ1-2; 8 positions match TRBD1. Germline CDR1 SGHRS, CDR2 YFSETQ. This CDR3 spans 15 amino acids. Trimming cost V 4 bases and J 5 bases; bases outside gene matches: 10. CDR3 bases: TGCGCCAGCAGCCCAGGACAGGGTGAAAGGTATGGCTACACCTTC. Translating it yields CASSPGQGERYGYTF.

This clone was counted a few times. The V and J genes are TRBV7-9 and TRBJ2-7; TRBD1 might be the D (5 bases). The V gene's germline CDR1 is SEHNR and CDR2 FQNEAQ (reference sequence). Trimming left V 3 bases short and J 3 bases short, with 6 bases between. The CDR3 consists of 12 residues. The CDR3 sequence is CASSLDNYEQYF. DNA of the CDR3: TGTGCCAGCAGCTTGGACAACTACGAGCAGTACTTC.

The CDR3 protein is CASSRQLGAIYEQYF. For the CDR3, the DNA is TGTGCCAGCAGCCGACAGTTAGGGGCGATCTACGAGCAGTACTTC. This chain joins TRBV11-2 and TRBJ2-7; maybe TRBD1 (5 bases). The CDR3 is 15 residues long. Trimming removed 5 bases at V and 3 bases at J, with 17 bases between. Germline CDR1 and CDR2: SGHAT and FQNNGV.

DNA of the CDR3: TGCGCCAGCAGCGCGGGACCGCCAATCTACGAGCAGTACTTC. As protein: CASSAGPPIYEQYF. J is TRBJ2-7 and V is TRBV5-1; D is perhaps TRBD2 (6 bases). The CDR3 consists of 14 residues. The ends were cut back, 4 bases at V and 3 bases at J, with 14 bases in the middle. From germline, CDR1 is SGHRS and CDR2 YFSETQ.

This sequence joins TRBV29-1 and TRBJ2-5; 10 positions match TRBD2. Germline CDR1 SQVTM, CDR2 ANQGSEA. The trim removed 6 bases at V and 5 bases at J, leaving 15 bases unmatched. CDR3 length: 16 amino acids. DNA for the CDR3: TGCAGCGTGACGAGCGGGAGCGGGGGGGCTTGGGAGACCCAGTACTTC. Protein product: CSVTSGSGGAWETQYF.

This chain uses TRBV29-1 with TRBJ1-5; TRBD1 aligns across 10 bases. Germline assignment: CDR1 SQVTM and CDR2 ANQGSEA. After removal of 3 bases from V and 3 bases from J, the junction contained 5 bases not matched to a gene. CDR3 length: 15 residues. CDR3 bases: TGCAGCGTTGATCGGGACAGGGGATACAATCAGCCCCAGCATTTT. Protein: CSVDRDRGYNQPQHF.

V usage is TRBV27 and J usage is TRBJ1-4; no clear D. Germline CDR1 and CDR2: MNHEY and SMNVEV (reference sequence). The CDR3 has 18 amino acids. Trimming pared 4 bases from V and 0 bases from J, leaving 18 bases between. CDR3 protein: CASSSRPWALATNEKLFF. CDR3 DNA sequence: TGTGCCAGCAGTTCCCGACCTTGGGCCCTTGCAACTAATGAAAAACTGTTTTTT. The whole variable domain, remainder taken from reference TRBV27 and TRBJ1-4, is EAQVTQNPRYLITVTGKKLTVTCSQNMNHEYMSWYRQDPGLGLRQIYYSMNVEVTDKGDVPEGYKVSRKEKRNFPLILESPSPNQTSLYFCASSSRPWALATNEKLFFGSGTQLSVL.

The chain combines TRBV2 with TRBJ1-2; D is uncertain. Per germline, CDR1 SNHLY and CDR2 FYNNEI. V was shortened by 6 bases and J by 4 bases, with 21 bases between the two germline ends. The CDR3 runs to 16 residues. The CDR3 DNA reads TGTGCCAGCAGACCCGGGAAGATGACTTCTTCCTATGGCTACACCTTC. It translates to CASRPGKMTSSYGYTF.